Below, one T cell receptor beta chain is given with its context. Antigen unknown. Germline trimming cut 7 bases from V and 4 bases from J; bases unmatched to any gene: 5. CDR3 length: 14 residues. Looked up from germline, CDR1 is SGHRS and CDR2 is YFSETQ. This record belongs to a study of cytomegalovirus exposure and HLA in healthy donors. For the study at large: A data release that came early held approximately 85 million unique TCRs from HLA-typed donors. General study findings and limits: According to an earlier analysis, most TCR beta V segments yielded productive rearrangements about 87% or about 30% of the time. Relative to equally common others, HLA-associated TCR beta chains showed greater clonal expansion in a later analysis.

The PCR used 60 Vbeta and 13 Jbeta primers. Sequenced by immunoSEQ multiplex PCR; TCRdb stores in-frame clones only, minus some. The sample table includes approximately 110,000 clones. Sample: PBMCs. V is TRBV5-1 and J is TRBJ2-2; TRBD1 matches at 9 bases. The origin of this receptor is a man aged 18 to 29 in good health and CMV-seronegative. CDR3 sequence (DNA): TGCGCCAGCTCCCAACAGGGGGCCACCGGGGAGCTGTTTTTT. Translated, it gives CASSQQGATGELFF.